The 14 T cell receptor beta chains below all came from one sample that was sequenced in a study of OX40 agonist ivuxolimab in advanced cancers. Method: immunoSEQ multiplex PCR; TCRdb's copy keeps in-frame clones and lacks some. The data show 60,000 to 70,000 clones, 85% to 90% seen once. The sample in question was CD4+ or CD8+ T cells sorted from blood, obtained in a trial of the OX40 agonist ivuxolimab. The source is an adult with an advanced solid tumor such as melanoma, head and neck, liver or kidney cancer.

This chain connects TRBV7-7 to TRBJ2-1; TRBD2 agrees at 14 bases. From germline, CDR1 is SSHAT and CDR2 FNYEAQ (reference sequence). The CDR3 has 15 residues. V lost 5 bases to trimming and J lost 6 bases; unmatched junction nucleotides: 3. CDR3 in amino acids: CASSLGLAGVNEQFF. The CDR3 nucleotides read TGTGCCAGCAGCCTGGGACTAGCGGGAGTCAATGAGCAGTTCTTC.

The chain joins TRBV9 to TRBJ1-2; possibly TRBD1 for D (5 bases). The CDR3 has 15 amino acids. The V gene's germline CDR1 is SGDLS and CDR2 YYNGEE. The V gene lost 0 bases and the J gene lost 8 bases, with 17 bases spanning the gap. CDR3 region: CASSVASRELGGYTF. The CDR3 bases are TGTGCCAGCAGCGTAGCGTCCAGGGAATTGGGCGGCTACACCTTC.

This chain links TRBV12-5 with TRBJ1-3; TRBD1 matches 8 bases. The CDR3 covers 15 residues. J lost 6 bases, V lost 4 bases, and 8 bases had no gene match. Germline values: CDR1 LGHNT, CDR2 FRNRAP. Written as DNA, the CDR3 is TGTGCTAGTGGTTCAACCCAGGGGGCAAAAAACACCATATATTTT. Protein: CASGSTQGAKNTIYF.

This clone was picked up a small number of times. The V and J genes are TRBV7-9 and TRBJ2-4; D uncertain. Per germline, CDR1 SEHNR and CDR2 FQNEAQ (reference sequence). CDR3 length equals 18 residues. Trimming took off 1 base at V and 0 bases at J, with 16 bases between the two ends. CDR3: CASSLVPDGSIAKNIQYF. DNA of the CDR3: TGTGCCAGCAGCTTAGTACCCGACGGTTCAATAGCCAAAAACATTCAGTACTTC.

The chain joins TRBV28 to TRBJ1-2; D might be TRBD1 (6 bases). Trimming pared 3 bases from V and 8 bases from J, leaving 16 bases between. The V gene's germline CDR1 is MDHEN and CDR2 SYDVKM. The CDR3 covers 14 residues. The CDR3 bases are TGTGCCAGCAGTTTTGGAGACAGGCAACTGGGCTACACCTTC. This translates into CASSFGDRQLGYTF.

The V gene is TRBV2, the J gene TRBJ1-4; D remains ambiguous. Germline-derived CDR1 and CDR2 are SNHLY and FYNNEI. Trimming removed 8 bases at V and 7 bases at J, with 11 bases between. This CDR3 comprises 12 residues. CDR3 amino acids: CASGVYTEKLFF. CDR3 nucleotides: TGTGCCAGCGGTGTCTACACTGAAAAACTGTTTTTT. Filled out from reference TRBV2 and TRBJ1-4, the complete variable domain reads EPEVTQTPSHQVTQMGQEVILRCVPISNHLYFYWYRQILGQKVEFLVSFYNNEISEKSEIFDDQFSVERPDGSNFTLKIRSTKLEDSAMYFCASGVYTEKLFFGSGTQLSVL.

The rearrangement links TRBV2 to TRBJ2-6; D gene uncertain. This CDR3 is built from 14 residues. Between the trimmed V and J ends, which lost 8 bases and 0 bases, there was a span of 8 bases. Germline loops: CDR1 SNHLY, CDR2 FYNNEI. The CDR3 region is CASSPLSGANVLTF. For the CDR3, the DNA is TGTGCCAGCTCACCGCTCTCTGGGGCCAACGTCCTGACTTTC.

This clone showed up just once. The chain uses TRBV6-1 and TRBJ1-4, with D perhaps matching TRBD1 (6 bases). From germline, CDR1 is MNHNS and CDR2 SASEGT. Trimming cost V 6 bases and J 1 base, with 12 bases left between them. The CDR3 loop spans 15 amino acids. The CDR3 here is CASSVGTQTNEKLFF. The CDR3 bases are TGTGCCAGCAGCGTAGGGACACAAACTAATGAAAAACTGTTTTTT.

The CDR3 coding sequence is TGTGCCAGTAGTATTCAGGTGGGGGTGGTTGAGCAGTTCTTC. This codes for CASSIQVGVVEQFF. The chain employs TRBV19 and TRBJ2-1, with D perhaps being TRBD1 or TRBD2 (5 bases each). From germline, CDR1 is LNHDA and CDR2 SQIVND (reference sequence). The CDR3 is made up of 14 amino acids. Trimming took 3 bases from V and 9 from J, leaving 15 bases between them.

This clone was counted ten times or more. In DNA, the CDR3 is TGTGCCAGCAGCTTAGTAACCGGGGGAGGTGGCTACACCTTC. Translated, it gives CASSLVTGGGGYTF. This rearrangement joins TRBV7-9 to TRBJ1-2; tentative D call: TRBD1 (5 bases). Trimming removed 1 base from V and 7 bases from J, with 13 bases in between. Germline CDR1 and CDR2: SEHNR and FQNEAQ (reference sequence). This CDR3 contains 14 residues. The full variable domain, in which reference TRBV7-9 and TRBJ1-2 provide the parts outside the CDR3, is DTGVSQNPRHKITKRGQNVTFRCDPISEHNRLYWYRQTLGQGPEFLTYFQNEAQLEKSRLLSDRFSAERPKGSFSTLEIQRTEQGDSAMYLCASSLVTGGGGYTFGSGTRLTVV.

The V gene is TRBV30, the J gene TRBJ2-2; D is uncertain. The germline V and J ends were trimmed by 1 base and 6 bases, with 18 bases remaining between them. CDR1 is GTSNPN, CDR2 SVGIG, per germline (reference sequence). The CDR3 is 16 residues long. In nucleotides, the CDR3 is TGTGCCTGGAGTGCCCAGGAAGCGACACTGGCCGGGGAGCTGTTTTTT. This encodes CAWSAQEATLAGELFF.

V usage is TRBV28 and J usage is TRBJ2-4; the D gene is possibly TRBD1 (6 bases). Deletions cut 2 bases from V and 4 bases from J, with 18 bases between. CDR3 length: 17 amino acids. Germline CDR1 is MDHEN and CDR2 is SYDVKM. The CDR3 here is CASSLIGQGMGKNIQYF. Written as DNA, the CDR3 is TGTGCCAGCAGTTTAATTGGCCAGGGGATGGGGAAAAACATTCAGTACTTC.

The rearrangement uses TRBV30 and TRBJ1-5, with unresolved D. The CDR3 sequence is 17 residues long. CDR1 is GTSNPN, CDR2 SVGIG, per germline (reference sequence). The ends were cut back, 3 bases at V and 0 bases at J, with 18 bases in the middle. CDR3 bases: TGTGCCTGGAGCCTTTTCCCGAGGGATATTAGCAATCAGCCCCAGCATTTT. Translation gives CAWSLFPRDISNQPQHF. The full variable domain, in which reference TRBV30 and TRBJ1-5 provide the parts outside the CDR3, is SQTIHQWPATLVQPVGSPLSLECTVEGTSNPNLYWYRQAAGRGLQLLFYSVGIGQISSEVPQNLSASRPQDRQFILSSKKLLLSDSGFYLCAWSLFPRDISNQPQHFGDGTRLSIL.

The CDR3 DNA is TGCGCCAGCAGCCACCCTGCCTCCCAATCTGATGAGCAGTTCTTC. This translates into CASSHPASQSDEQFF. The J gene is TRBJ2-1, the V gene TRBV5-1; D gene uncertain. Trimming left V 4 bases short and J 8 bases short, with 19 bases between. The CDR3 extends over 15 amino acids. Germline values: CDR1 SGHRS, CDR2 YFSETQ.